Each of the 12 T cell receptor beta chains below was sequenced from the same sample in a study of cytomegalovirus exposure and HLA in healthy donors. It was with 60 Vbeta and 13 Jbeta primers that the PCR ran. Assay used: immunoSEQ multiplex PCR; TCRdb lists only in-frame clones, some missing. The data hold around 140,000 clones, with 80% observed a single time. Sequencing input: PBMCs. The receptors here all came from a man aged 40-49 years in good health and CMV-seronegative.

The chain links TRBV29-1 to TRBJ2-1; D call uncertain. V shed 1 base and J shed 6 bases, with 4 bases lying between them. The germline V gene encodes CDR1 SQVTM and CDR2 ANQGSEA. The CDR3 is 11 residues long. Here the CDR3 reads CSVEGSNEQFF. The DNA for the CDR3 is TGCAGCGTTGAAGGTAGCAATGAGCAGTTCTTC.

This sequence joins TRBV19 and TRBJ2-1, with D tentatively TRBD1 (6 bases). The CDR3 has 16 amino acids. CDR1 and CDR2 from the germline V gene are LNHDA and SQIVND (reference sequence). Trimming took 3 bases from V and 4 from J, leaving 16 bases between them. For the CDR3, the DNA is TGTGCCAGTAGTATCAGGGGATATGGGATATACAATGAGCAGTTCTTC. Its protein product is CASSIRGYGIYNEQFF.

In its sample, this clone was seen a few times. V and J are TRBV29-1 and TRBJ2-1; 7 bases line up with TRBD1. Germline-derived CDR1 and CDR2 are SQVTM and ANQGSEA. V lost 2 bases to trimming and J lost 6 bases; unmatched junction nucleotides: 4. The CDR3 is 13 amino acids. CDR3 in amino acids: CSVERGRGNEQFF. The CDR3 DNA reads TGCAGCGTTGAAAGGGGGCGAGGCAATGAGCAGTTCTTC.

The CDR3 DNA reads as TGTGCCAGCAGTGAACGACAGCCTCGTTACAATGAGCAGTTCTTC. Protein: CASSERQPRYNEQFF. The V gene is TRBV6-1, the J gene TRBJ2-1; D possibly corresponds to TRBD1 (5 bases). This CDR3 spans 15 amino acids. The germline V gene has CDR1 MNHNS and CDR2 SASEGT. The ends were cut back, 2 bases at V and 4 bases at J, with 12 bases in the middle.

The J gene is TRBJ1-1, the V gene TRBV7-2; 7 positions agree with TRBD1. The CDR3 length is 14 residues. Germline trimming cut 4 bases from V and 3 bases from J; bases unmatched to any gene: 5. From germline, CDR1 is SGHTA and CDR2 FQGNSA. CDR3 coding DNA: TGTGCCAGCAGCTCTGAGGGGGCGGACACTGAAGCTTTCTTT. Protein: CASSSEGADTEAFF.

The V and J genes are TRBV6-5 and TRBJ1-2; D is unclear. V lost 0 bases to trimming and J lost 4 bases, with 6 bases between them. The CDR3 is 13 amino acids. Germline V gives CDR1 MNHEY, CDR2 SVGAGI. The CDR3 loop is CASSYSGTYGYTF. Written as DNA, the CDR3 is TGTGCCAGCAGTTACTCGGGCACCTATGGCTACACCTTC.

This CDR3 is CATSRLRGAWETQYF. In DNA, the CDR3 is TGTGCCACCAGCAGGTTGCGGGGGGCTTGGGAGACCCAGTACTTC. The rearrangement links TRBV15 to TRBJ2-5; 8 bases are shared with TRBD2. V dropped 3 bases and J dropped 5; count of bases not matched to a gene: 8. The CDR3 runs 15 residues. Germline assignment: CDR1 LNHNV and CDR2 YYDKDF (reference sequence).

The chain links TRBV7-9 to TRBJ1-1; D may be TRBD1 (5 bases). The CDR3 consists of 15 residues. CDR1 and CDR2 from the germline V gene are SEHNR and FQNEAQ (reference sequence). Trimming cost V 10 bases and J 4 bases, with 22 bases left between them. CDR3 sequence (DNA): TGTGCCACCCAAGCCCCCGACAGACTGGGCACTGAAGCTTTCTTT. Protein: CATQAPDRLGTEAFF. The full variable domain, with the rest looked up from reference TRBV7-9 and TRBJ1-1, is DTGVSQNPRHKITKRGQNVTFRCDPISEHNRLYWYRQTLGQGPEFLTYFQNEAQLEKSRLLSDRFSAERPKGSFSTLEIQRTEQGDSAMYLCATQAPDRLGTEAFFGQGTRLTVV.

The CDR3 DNA follows: TGTGCCAGCAGCCTCAGAGGGATCCAAGAGACCCAGTACTTC. Encoded protein: CASSLRGIQETQYF. This rearrangement joins TRBV7-8 to TRBJ2-5; D is perhaps TRBD2 (5 bases). The V gene's germline CDR1 is SGHVS and CDR2 FQNEAQ. Trimming pared 5 bases from V and 1 base from J, leaving 11 bases between. The CDR3 extends over 14 amino acids.

The chain has TRBV27 and TRBJ2-2, with TRBD1 matching over 9 bases. With V trimmed by 0 bases and J by 4 bases, 3 bases remained unmatched. CDR3 length: 16 amino acids. Germline assignment: CDR1 MNHEY and CDR2 SMNVEV (reference sequence). The CDR3 DNA is TGTGCCAGCAGTTTATCCCCACAGGGGGCCACCGGGGAGCTGTTTTTT. Translated: CASSLSPQGATGELFF.

The chain has TRBV10-1 and TRBJ2-3; a weak D match, TRBD1 (5 bases). The germline CDR1 and CDR2 sequences are WNHNN and SYGVQD (reference sequence). Trimming removed 6 bases at V and 2 bases at J, with 9 bases between. This CDR3 is 13 amino acids long. In nucleotides, the CDR3 is TGCGCCAGCAGCCGGACATACACAGATACGCAGTATTTT. Protein product: CASSRTYTDTQYF.

The chain recombines TRBV9 with TRBJ2-3; 9 bases fit TRBD1. V gave up 1 base and J gave up 3 bases; unmatched junction bases: 3. The CDR3 is 15 amino acids. Germline V gene sequence: CDR1 SGDLS, CDR2 YYNGEE. In DNA form, the CDR3 reads TGTGCCAGCAGCGTAAGACAGGGGGGGACAGATACGCAGTATTTT. Translated: CASSVRQGGTDTQYF.